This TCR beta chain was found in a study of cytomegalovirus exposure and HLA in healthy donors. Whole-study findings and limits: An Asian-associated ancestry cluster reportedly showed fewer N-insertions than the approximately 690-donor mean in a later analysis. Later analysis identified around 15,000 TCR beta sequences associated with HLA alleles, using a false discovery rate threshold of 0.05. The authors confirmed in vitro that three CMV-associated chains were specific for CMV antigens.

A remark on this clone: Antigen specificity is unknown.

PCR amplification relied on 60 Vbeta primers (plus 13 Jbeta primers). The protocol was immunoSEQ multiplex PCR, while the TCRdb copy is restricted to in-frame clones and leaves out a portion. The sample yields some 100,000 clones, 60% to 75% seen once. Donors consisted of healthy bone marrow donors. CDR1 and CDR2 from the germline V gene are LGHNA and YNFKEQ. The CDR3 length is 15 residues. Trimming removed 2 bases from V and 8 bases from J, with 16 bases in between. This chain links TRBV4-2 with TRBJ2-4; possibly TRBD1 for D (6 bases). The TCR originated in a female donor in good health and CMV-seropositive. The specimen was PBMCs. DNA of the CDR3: TGTGCCAGCAGCCAATTCCAAAACAGGGATGACATTCAGTACTTC. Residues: CASSQFQNRDDIQYF.